Shown below are 8 T cell receptor beta chains from a single sample sequenced in a study of blood T cell repertoires in COVID-19. The table came from immunoSEQ multiplex PCR; TCRdb's copy has only in-frame clones and leaves some out. The sample has 40,000 to 50,000 clones, approximately 90% seen once. Sequenced: peripheral blood. The receptors were sampled from a man under 40 with active or convalescent COVID-19.

The rearrangement uses TRBV27 and TRBJ2-3; D possibly corresponds to TRBD2 (5 bases). CDR3 length: 15 amino acids. The ends were cut back, 9 bases at V and 8 bases at J, with 24 bases in the middle. The germline V gene has CDR1 MNHEY and CDR2 SMNVEV (reference sequence). The CDR3 loop reads CASPRGMTRRVTQYF. The CDR3 region has the DNA TGTGCCAGTCCCCGGGGAATGACCCGTCGTGTTACGCAGTATTTT.

DNA of the CDR3: TGTGCCAGTAGTAGGGTAGCGATAAGCTCCTACAATGAGCAGTTCTTC. Translation: CASSRVAISSYNEQFF. This chain joins TRBV19 and TRBJ2-1; D perhaps matches TRBD2 (5 bases). V was pared by 4 bases and J by 0 bases, with 13 bases between. The CDR3 contains 16 residues. Looked up from germline, CDR1 is LNHDA and CDR2 is SQIVND (reference sequence).

This chain links TRBV6-5 with TRBJ2-5; no clear D gene. Germline values: CDR1 MNHEY, CDR2 SVGAGI. The length of the CDR3 is 13 residues. Trimming shortened V by 8 bases and J by 5 bases, and 15 bases separated the two germline ends. CDR3 bases: TGTGCCAGCGAGCCCGGTCTAGAGGAGACCCAGTACTTC. As protein: CASEPGLEETQYF.

The genes are TRBV7-6 and TRBJ2-5; TRBD1 is a possible D gene (6 bases). This CDR3 is 15 amino acids long. The germline V gene encodes CDR1 SGHVS and CDR2 FNYEAQ. The germline V and J ends were trimmed by 2 bases and 4 bases, with 14 bases remaining between them. The CDR3 DNA is TGTGCCAGCAGCTTAACCACAGGGATGGTAGAGACCCAGTACTTC. Translating it yields CASSLTTGMVETQYF.

This clone was observed a single time. This rearrangement joins TRBV5-1 to TRBJ2-3; no firm D call. This CDR3 has 12 residues. V dropped 0 bases and J dropped 6 bases, with 5 bases sitting between them. CDR1 and CDR2 (germline): SGHRS, YFSETQ. CDR3 sequence reads: CASSLELDTQYF. The CDR3 coding sequence is TGCGCCAGCAGCTTGGAGCTTGATACGCAGTATTTT.

The J gene is TRBJ1-5, the V gene TRBV28, with a tentative D call TRBD1 (6 bases). Looked up from germline, CDR1 is MDHEN and CDR2 is SYDVKM. With 6 bases removed from V and 3 bases from J, the gap between germline ends came to 15 bases. This CDR3 region has 15 residues. DNA for the CDR3: TGTGCCAGCAGGCACCCTAACAGGGACAATCAGCCCCAGCATTTT. Its protein product is CASRHPNRDNQPQHF. The full variable domain, its missing parts supplied by reference TRBV28 and TRBJ1-5, is DVKVTQSSRYLVKRTGEKVFLECVQDMDHENMFWYRQDPGLGLRLIYFSYDVKMKEKGDIPEGYSVSREKKERFSLILESASTNQTSMYLCASRHPNRDNQPQHFGDGTRLSIL.

The chain uses TRBV15 and TRBJ2-2, with TRBD1 matching 9 bases. The CDR3 length is 15 residues. With 6 bases clipped from V and 6 bases from J, the junction kept 8 bases outside the gene matches. Germline-derived CDR1 and CDR2 are LNHNV and YYDKDF (reference sequence). This chain's CDR3 is CATRKQGAVSGELFF. In nucleotides, the CDR3 is TGTGCCACCAGGAAACAGGGGGCGGTTTCCGGGGAGCTGTTTTTT. The variable domain in full, completed from reference TRBV15 and TRBJ2-2, reads DAMVIQNPRYQVTQFGKPVTLSCSQTLNHNVMYWYQQKSSQAPKLLFHYYDKDFNNEADTPDNFQSRRPNTSFCFLDIRSPGLGDTAMYLCATRKQGAVSGELFFGEGSRLTVL.

This rearrangement joins TRBV7-2 to TRBJ1-3; D not certain. This CDR3 has 16 residues. V dropped 1 base and J dropped 0 bases, with 10 bases sitting between them. Germline CDR1 SGHTA, CDR2 FQGNSA. The CDR3 DNA reads TGTGCCAGCAGCTTAGGTGCCGTGAGCTCTGGAAACACCATATATTTT. This encodes CASSLGAVSSGNTIYF.